The next 18 T cell receptor beta chains were all read from a single sample in a study of cytomegalovirus exposure and HLA in healthy donors (dated by TCRdb to between 2016 and 2019). Library method: the immunoSEQ multiplex PCR assay. For the multiplex PCR, a mixture combining 60 forward primers for TCR Vbeta segments and 13 reverse primers for TCR Jbeta segments was used. The source is immuneACCESS, and TCRdb retained only in-frame sequences with V and J called. Part of the clones is not carried over; for the studies checked, unresolved V genes explain less than half of this, and the remainder is unexplained. The data table for this sample lists about 140,000 clones. The biggest ten clones account for about 2.3% of the sample. Material: PBMCs. The receptor source for this set is a woman under 30 in good health and CMV-seronegative.

The CDR3 loop is CAGTSTGAYNEQFF. The CDR3 DNA is TGTGCCGGCACGTCCACGGGAGCCTACAATGAGCAGTTCTTC. The chain employs TRBV14 and TRBJ2-1; tentative D call: TRBD2 (6 bases). Trimming cost V 11 bases and J 2 bases, with 16 bases left between them. The CDR3 runs 14 residues. The germline V gene has CDR1 SGHDN and CDR2 FVKESK.

V usage is TRBV6-1 and J usage is TRBJ2-7; TRBD1 aligns across 7 bases. After removal of 4 bases from V and 2 bases from J, the junction contained 2 bases not matched to a gene. CDR3 length equals 13 residues. Germline loops: CDR1 MNHNS, CDR2 SASEGT. CDR3 loop: CASSGQGPYEQYF. The CDR3 bases are TGTGCCAGCAGTGGACAGGGACCCTACGAGCAGTACTTC.

V gene TRBV11-3 combines with J gene TRBJ2-3, with a possible D match to TRBD2 (5 bases). The CDR3 loop spans 14 amino acids. CDR1 SGHNT and CDR2 YENEEA come from the germline V gene. V dropped 5 bases and J dropped 4 bases, with 13 bases sitting between them. The CDR3 coding sequence is TGTGCCAGCAGCCTCGAAAGCGGCTCAGATACGCAGTATTTT. As protein: CASSLESGSDTQYF.

The rearrangement links TRBV20-1 to TRBJ2-5; D is unclear. This CDR3 contains 11 residues. Trimming removed 7 bases from V and 5 bases from J, with 11 bases in between. The V gene's germline CDR1 is DFQATT and CDR2 SNEGSKA (reference sequence). CDR3 amino acids: CSVANEETQYF. CDR3 DNA sequence: TGCAGTGTCGCAAACGAGGAGACCCAGTACTTC.

J is TRBJ2-3 and V is TRBV4-2; 11 bases line up with TRBD2. Germline V gives CDR1 LGHNA, CDR2 YNFKEQ. V was clipped by 6 bases and J by 3 bases; unmatched bases: 5. CDR3 size: 15 residues. The CDR3 region has the DNA TGTGCCAGCAGTCAGACTAGCGGGGAAACAGATACGCAGTATTTT. Translation: CASSQTSGETDTQYF.

The chain uses TRBV19 and TRBJ1-1, with TRBD1 matching 7 bases. This CDR3 has 13 residues. With 3 bases clipped from V and 6 bases from J, the junction kept 4 bases outside the gene matches. The germline CDR1 and CDR2 sequences are LNHDA and SQIVND (reference sequence). CDR3 nucleotide sequence: TGTGCCAGTAGTATGGCCAGGGGGGCTGAAGCTTTCTTT. Its translation is CASSMARGAEAFF.

The chain employs TRBV9 and TRBJ2-3, with a tentative D call TRBD2 (5 bases). The ends were cut back, 3 bases at V and 2 bases at J, with 10 bases in the middle. CDR1 and CDR2 (germline): SGDLS, YYNGEE. CDR3 size: 14 residues. CDR3 DNA sequence: TGTGCCAGCAGCGGGAGGACGGACACAGATACGCAGTATTTT. As protein: CASSGRTDTDTQYF.

The V and J genes are TRBV29-1 and TRBJ1-1; 9 bases align to TRBD1. The CDR3 runs 13 residues. The J segment lost 6 bases and the V segment lost 4 bases, leaving 6 bases of the junction unmatched. Germline CDR1 is SQVTM and CDR2 is ANQGSEA. CDR3 residues: CSVGSRDRAEAFF. The CDR3 DNA follows: TGCAGCGTTGGAAGCCGGGACAGGGCTGAAGCTTTCTTT. Using reference TRBV29-1 and TRBJ1-1 for the parts outside the CDR3, the full variable domain is SAVISQKPSRDICQRGTSLTIQCQVDSQVTMMFWYRQQPGQSLTLIATANQGSEATYESGFVIDKFPISRPNLTFSTLTVSNMSPEDSSIYLCSVGSRDRAEAFFGQGTRLTVV.

The V call is TRBV11-2, the J call TRBJ2-7; possibly TRBD2 for D (6 bases). Per the germline V gene, CDR1 is SGHAT and CDR2 is FQNNGV. Trimming stripped 2 bases from V and 3 bases from J, with 11 bases between. The CDR3 has 14 residues. The CDR3 region is CASSLHSGDYEQYF. In nucleotides, the CDR3 is TGTGCCAGCAGCTTACATTCGGGAGACTACGAGCAGTACTTC.

The chain uses TRBV5-8 and TRBJ2-1; 10 bases map to TRBD1. The CDR3 loop spans 15 amino acids. The germline V gene has CDR1 SGHTS and CDR2 YDEGEE. V trimming: 4 bases; J trimming: 4 bases; junction bases outside the gene matches: 5. The CDR3 coding sequence is TGTGCCAGCAGCCTAAGGGACAGGGGTTACAATGAGCAGTTCTTC. Translated: CASSLRDRGYNEQFF. Based on the CDR3 plus reference TRBV5-8 and TRBJ2-1, the full variable domain is EAGVTQSPTHLIKTRGQQATLRCSPISGHTSVYWYQQALGLGLQFLLWYDEGEERNRGNFPPRFSGRQFPNYSSELNVNALELEDSALYLCASSLRDRGYNEQFFGPGTRLTVL.

V usage is TRBV9 and J usage is TRBJ1-6; a weak D match, TRBD1 (5 bases). V shed 0 bases and J shed 9 bases, with 19 bases lying between them. Germline values: CDR1 SGDLS, CDR2 YYNGEE. CDR3 length: 17 amino acids. For the CDR3, the DNA is TGTGCCAGCAGCGTAGACCCGCCCGGCCAGGGTGTTTCACCCCTCCACTTT. Encoded protein: CASSVDPPGQGVSPLHF.

The chain is built from TRBV11-2 and TRBJ1-3; 8 bases are a match to TRBD1. With V trimmed by 2 bases and J by 4 bases, 7 bases remained unmatched. The CDR3 extends over 16 amino acids. Germline CDR1 reads SGHAT; CDR2 reads FQNNGV. The DNA of the CDR3 is TGTGCCAGCAGCTTAAATGGACAGGGACTGGGAAACACCATATATTTT. The encoded protein is CASSLNGQGLGNTIYF.

This chain connects TRBV2 to TRBJ2-1; 14 nucleotides line up with TRBD2. The CDR3 runs to 16 residues. The V gene end was trimmed by 7 bases and the J gene end by 4 bases; junction bases not matched to a gene: 6. In germline, CDR1 is SNHLY, CDR2 FYNNEI. This CDR3 is CASTYGTSGSYNEQFF. The CDR3 nucleotides read TGTGCCAGCACTTACGGGACTAGCGGGAGTTACAATGAGCAGTTCTTC.

V usage is TRBV29-1 and J usage is TRBJ2-7; 8 bases map to TRBD1. Germline trimming cut 6 bases from V and 0 bases from J; bases unmatched to any gene: 7. Germline V CDR1 and CDR2: SQVTM, ANQGSEA. The CDR3 is 14 residues long. DNA for the CDR3: TGCAGCGTCTTCAGGGGGCCGAGCTCCTACGAGCAGTACGTC. Translated, it gives CSVFRGPSSYEQYV.

The chain recombines TRBV5-6 with TRBJ2-5; a weak D match, TRBD1 (6 bases). Per the germline V gene, CDR1 is SGHDT and CDR2 is YYEEEE. Between the trimmed V and J ends, which lost 0 bases and 2 bases, there was a span of 8 bases. This CDR3 is 14 amino acids long. The CDR3 coding sequence is TGTGCCAGCAGCTTGGCACAGGGACAAGAGACCCAGTACTTC. Amino acid sequence: CASSLAQGQETQYF.

The chain carries TRBV5-1 and TRBJ2-7, with 11 bases identical to TRBD2. This CDR3 is built from 16 residues. CDR1 is SGHRS, CDR2 YFSETQ, per germline. V trimming: 4 bases; J trimming: 1 base; junction bases outside the gene matches: 7. DNA for the CDR3: TGCGCCAGCAGCGTGGGGACTAGCGGCATTTCCTACGAGCAGTACTTC. Its protein product is CASSVGTSGISYEQYF.

The J gene is TRBJ2-1, the V gene TRBV10-3; 12 bases map to TRBD1. The V and J ends lost 6 bases and 8 bases, in that order; junction bases with no gene match: 8. CDR1 and CDR2 (germline): ENHRY, SYGVKD. This CDR3 has 15 amino acids. The CDR3 region is CAISPGQGAVYEQFF. CDR3 bases: TGTGCCATCAGCCCGGGACAGGGGGCTGTGTATGAGCAGTTCTTC.

The rearrangement joins TRBV11-3 to TRBJ2-3; 8 bases align to TRBD2. The V gene's germline CDR1 is SGHNT and CDR2 YENEEA. This CDR3 spans 15 amino acids. The V gene end was trimmed by 0 bases and the J gene end by 4 bases; junction bases not matched to a gene: 3. CDR3 residues: CASSLDPGLADTQYF. The CDR3 coding sequence is TGTGCCAGCAGCTTAGATCCGGGACTAGCAGATACGCAGTATTTT.